The subject of this entry is one T cell receptor (beta chain). This entry belongs to a study of cytomegalovirus exposure and HLA in healthy donors. V dropped 4 bases and J dropped 2 bases, with 13 bases sitting between them. This CDR3 has 15 residues. In germline, CDR1 is SGHDN, CDR2 FVKESK. PCR employed 60 Vbeta and 13 Jbeta primers. The protocol was immunoSEQ multiplex PCR, while the TCRdb copy is restricted to in-frame clones and leaves out a portion. The repertoire holds more than 90,000 clones, with around three quarters as singletons. The rearrangement joins TRBV14 to TRBJ2-3; a possible D gene is TRBD1 (6 bases). This TCR was recovered from a human donor in good health. The specimen was PBMCs. CDR3 DNA: TGTGCCAGCAGCCCTTGGGCAGGGGCCACAGATACGCAGTATTTT. Translating it yields CASSPWAGATDTQYF.